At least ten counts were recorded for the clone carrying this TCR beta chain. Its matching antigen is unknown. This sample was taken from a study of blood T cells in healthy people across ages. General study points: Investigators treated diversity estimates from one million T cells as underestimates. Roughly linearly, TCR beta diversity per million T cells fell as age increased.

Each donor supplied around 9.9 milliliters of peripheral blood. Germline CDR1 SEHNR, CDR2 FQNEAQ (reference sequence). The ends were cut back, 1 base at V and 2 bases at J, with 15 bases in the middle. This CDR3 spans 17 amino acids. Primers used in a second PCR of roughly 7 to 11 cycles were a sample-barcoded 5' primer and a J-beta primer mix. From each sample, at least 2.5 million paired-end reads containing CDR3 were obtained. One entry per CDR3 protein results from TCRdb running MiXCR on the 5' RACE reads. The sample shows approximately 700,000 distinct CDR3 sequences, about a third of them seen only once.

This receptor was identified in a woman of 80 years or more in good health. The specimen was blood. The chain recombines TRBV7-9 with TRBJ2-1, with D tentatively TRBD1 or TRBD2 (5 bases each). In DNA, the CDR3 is TGTGCCAGCAGCTTAGGATTCGGGGACGGCCCCTACAATGAGCAGTTCTTC. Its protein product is CASSLGFGDGPYNEQFF. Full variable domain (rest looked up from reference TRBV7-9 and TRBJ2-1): DTGVSQNPRHKITKRGQNVTFRCDPISEHNRLYWYRQTLGQGPEFLTYFQNEAQLEKSRLLSDRFSAERPKGSFSTLEIQRTEQGDSAMYLCASSLGFGDGPYNEQFFGPGTRLTVL.